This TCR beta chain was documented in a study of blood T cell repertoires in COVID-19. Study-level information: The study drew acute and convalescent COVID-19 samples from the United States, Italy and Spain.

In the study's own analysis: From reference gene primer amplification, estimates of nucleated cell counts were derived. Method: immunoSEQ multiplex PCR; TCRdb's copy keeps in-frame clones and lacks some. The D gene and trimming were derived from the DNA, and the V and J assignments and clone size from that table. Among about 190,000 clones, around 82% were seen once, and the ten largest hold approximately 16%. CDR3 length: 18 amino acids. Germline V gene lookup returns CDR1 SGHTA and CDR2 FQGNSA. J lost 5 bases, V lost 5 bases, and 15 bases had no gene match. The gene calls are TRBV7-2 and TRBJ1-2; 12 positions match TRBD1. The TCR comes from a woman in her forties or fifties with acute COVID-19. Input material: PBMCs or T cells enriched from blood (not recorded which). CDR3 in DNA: TGTGCCAGCAGCCAGGGATCCGGGACAGGGGGCGCGTGGTATGGCTACACCTTC. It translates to CASSQGSGTGGAWYGYTF.